This T cell receptor (beta chain) was captured by sequencing in a study of post-analysis software for immune sequencing data. Study-wide context: Relapsing-remitting, secondary progressive and progressive-relapsing forms of multiple sclerosis all featured among disease courses.

The CDR3 extends over 17 amino acids. V was shortened by 1 base and J by 4 bases, with 20 bases between the two germline ends. CDR1 and CDR2 (germline): MNHEY, SMNVEV (reference sequence). Built from TCR beta cDNA, the libraries had unique molecular identifiers in them. In TCRdb, the PCR reads were re-called with MiXCR into one record per CDR3 protein. The data contain over 300,000 distinct CDR3 sequences, approximately 33% of them singletons. A remark on this clonotype: Its antigen is currently unknown.

Study-wide points: Strong same-batch co-clustering of samples appeared with F measure clustering. Controls showed lower frequencies than patients for five TRBV segments, and TRBV5-6, TRBV5-1 and TRBV20-1 were among these. Compared against controls, patients with multiple sclerosis displayed significantly lower normalized Chao1 diversity.

The TCR originated in a girl under 18 with multiple sclerosis. This rearrangement joins TRBV27 to TRBJ2-7, with D possibly TRBD1 on 6 matching bases. The specimen was blood. This chain's CDR3 is CASSLLAPGAPFYEQYF. The CDR3, as DNA: TGTGCCAGCAGTTTATTGGCCCCAGGGGCCCCTTTTTACGAGCAGTACTTC.